The rows below give T cell receptor beta chains drawn from one sample of a study of cytomegalovirus exposure and HLA in healthy donors. Clones were read by immunoSEQ multiplex PCR, and TCRdb kept only the in-frame ones, dropping some. In the table there are about 160,000 clones, 60% to 75% of which are singletons. The sequenced material came from PBMCs. These TCRs come from a woman between 45 and 60 years old in good health and CMV-seropositive. The conserved cysteine and the conserved F or W are not part of the CDR3 here. The order of the fields is V gene, D gene, CDR3 protein. The D gene is left open where the match is weak.

TRBV6-1 | TRBD2 | ASSEKLAGYDEQF
TRBV6-5 | TRBD1 | ASKTGGETQY
TRBV29-1 | . | SFARFNEQF
TRBV9 | . | ASSVASSGANVLT
TRBV11-2 | TRBD1 | ASSWDREVDGYT
TRBV7-2 | TRBD2 | ASSGTLAGGRYNEQF
TRBV7-9 | . | ASSSLLPDNEQF
TRBV30 | TRBD1 | AWGPKYRGRADTQY
TRBV5-1 | TRBD2 | ASSFTLAAQETQY
TRBV2 | . | ASSEGVDTDTQY
TRBV19 | . | ASSPTGWTYEQY
TRBV5-1 | TRBD1 | ASSRGTGLDEQY
TRBV6-6 | TRBD1 | ASSRTGVAPCGQF
TRBV7-9 | . | ASSLNIGYT
TRBV5-4 | . | ASSLDDGNSPLH
TRBV11-2 | TRBD2 | ASSPLGTSLLGEQF
TRBV2 | . | ASSGAEEKLF
TRBV18 | . | ASSPFEAENIQY
TRBV5-1 | TRBD2 | ASSTGWGGNNEQF
TRBV2 | TRBD1 | ASSGRTGSETQY
TRBV6-5 | . | ASSSQNAGTFDEQF
TRBV14 | . | ASSQVITSSYNEQF
TRBV5-4 | TRBD1 | ASSLGDRVVLAEAF
TRBV9 | . | ASSGVGQLFTDTQY
TRBV18 | . | ASSPGTTNTGELF
TRBV18 | TRBD1 | ASSPPGGRGNTIY
TRBV4-1 | . | ASSQDVRGGMGYT
TRBV7-9 | TRBD1 | ASLSDRGTDTQY
TRBV27 | TRBD1 | ASSFTGDGYT
TRBV6-5 | . | ASSAGLGNTEAF
TRBV6-5 | TRBD2 | ASTLEAGVGEQY
TRBV6-5 | . | ASSLTGYEQY
TRBV6-5 | . | ASSVRENTEAF
TRBV29-1 | . | SVAEPRGGGLGYT
TRBV15 | . | ATSPPNEKLF
TRBV20-1 | . | SVQAETQY
TRBV9 | TRBD2 | ASSKEAGPYEQY
TRBV29-1 | . | SVASGAKETQY
TRBV7-9 | TRBD1 | SSSPVDRVLNTEAF
TRBV5-5 | . | ASSLSGPGYT
TRBV6-1 | . | ASSGTGGGKPQH
TRBV18 | . | ASSPSTDTQY
TRBV5-1 | . | ASSVAGEGQPQH
TRBV7-9 | TRBD1 | ASSQGQLFSPLH
TRBV19 | . | ASSMRSSGANVLT
TRBV10-3 | . | AISTGTDTEAF
TRBV27 | TRBD1 | ASSLGQVRGHEQY
TRBV9 | TRBD1 | ASSDQTGGSYEQY
TRBV5-4 | TRBD1 | ASSFDRGETQY
TRBV4-2 | TRBD1 | ASRQGDSLTDTQY
TRBV19 | TRBD1 | ASSIWTGGSDYGYT